The 32 T cell receptor beta chains listed next were all sequenced from one sample in a study of patients and donors after allogeneic stem cell transplantation (dated by TCRdb to between 2020 and 2021). The library came from RT-PCR. The sequencing machine was a NextSeq 550. TCRdb reprocessing: public reads trimmed at Q25 with fastp, clones called with MiXCR, in-frame beta chains kept. Every distinct CDR3 protein forms one entry, paired with its most common genes and DNA. This sample comprises over 400,000 distinct CDR3 sequences, more than 15% of them detected only once. The top ten constitute over 6% of the sample. The sequenced sample consisted of blood, either unsorted or a sorted T cell fraction (not recorded which). Every receptor here comes from a human donor who was either an allogeneic HSCT recipient or a stem cell or donor lymphocyte infusion donor (not recorded which). It is not recorded whose cells these are; they may come from a transplant donor.

The chain carries TRBV28 and TRBJ1-2, with TRBD1 matching over 7 bases. Germline values: CDR1 MDHEN, CDR2 SYDVKM. J gave up 8 bases and V 1 base, and 7 bases lay outside the gene matches. CDR3 length equals 14 residues. The CDR3: CASSLSTGVGGYTF. As DNA, the CDR3 is TGTGCCAGCAGTTTATCAACAGGGGTTGGCGGCTACACCTTC.

This sequence joins TRBV3-1 and TRBJ2-1; 7 nucleotides agree with TRBD2. Per germline, CDR1 LGHDT and CDR2 YNNKEL (reference sequence). V lost 1 base, J lost 12 bases, and 15 bases stayed unmatched. The CDR3 totals 16 residues. CDR3 region: CASSQVGRRPGGRQFF. The CDR3 DNA reads as TGTGCCAGCAGCCAAGTCGGACGTAGGCCGGGAGGTAGGCAGTTCTTC.

This sequence joins TRBV2 and TRBJ2-7; unclear D gene. The CDR3 contains 14 residues. In germline, CDR1 is SNHLY, CDR2 FYNNEI. V was trimmed by 5 bases and J by 1 base, leaving 12 bases between them. The CDR3 sequence: CASSRNSDSYEQYF. The CDR3 nucleotides read TGTGCCAGCAGTAGGAACAGTGATTCCTACGAGCAGTACTTC.

The chain employs TRBV18 and TRBJ2-1, with 9 nucleotides matching TRBD2. CDR3 length: 15 residues. Germline trimming cut 3 bases from V and 4 bases from J; bases unmatched to any gene: 4. Looked up from germline, CDR1 is KGHSH and CDR2 is LQKENI. As DNA, the CDR3 is TGTGCCAGCTCACCGCTAGCGGGGACTTACAATGAGCAGTTCTTC. Translating gives CASSPLAGTYNEQFF.

This clonotype appeared many times. The CDR3 sequence is CASSPFPGAGELFF. DNA of the CDR3: TGCGCCAGCAGCCCCTTCCCGGGGGCAGGGGAGCTGTTTTTT. The chain joins TRBV4-1 to TRBJ2-2, with D perhaps being TRBD1 or TRBD2 (6 bases each). V was cut by 4 bases and J by 8 bases, with 14 bases left in between. Per germline, CDR1 MGHRA and CDR2 YSYEKL. The CDR3 length is 14 residues.

In its sample, this clonotype was seen a few times. The V call is TRBV7-8, the J call TRBJ1-1; unclear D gene. Trimming shortened V by 4 bases and J by 1 base, and 19 bases separated the two germline ends. CDR3 length equals 17 residues. In germline, CDR1 is SGHVS, CDR2 FQNEAQ. The CDR3 region has the DNA TGTGCCAGCAGCTGGGATCGCAACCTCGCCCCGAACACTGAAGCTTTCTTT. Its translation: CASSWDRNLAPNTEAFF.

V and J are TRBV20-1 and TRBJ2-7; 12 bases map to TRBD2. The V and J ends lost 5 bases and 0 bases, in that order; junction bases with no gene match: 8. CDR3 length equals 16 residues. Germline lookup yields CDR1 DFQATT and CDR2 SNEGSKA (reference sequence). The CDR3 loop reads CSAQKTSGGISYEQYF. Written as DNA, the CDR3 is TGCAGTGCTCAGAAGACTAGCGGGGGTATCTCCTACGAGCAGTACTTC.

This clonotype was counted only a few times. This chain uses TRBV7-2 with TRBJ2-1, with a possible D match to TRBD1 (6 bases). The CDR3 runs to 14 residues. Trimming shortened V by 4 bases and J by 3 bases, and 10 bases separated the two germline ends. The germline V gene has CDR1 SGHTA and CDR2 FQGNSA. CDR3 in DNA: TGTGCCAGCAGCTCAACAGGGCTCTACAATGAGCAGTTCTTC. Protein: CASSSTGLYNEQFF.

The chain recombines TRBV29-1 with TRBJ2-1; D possibly corresponds to TRBD2 (7 bases). The CDR3 is 14 residues long. V was pared by 0 bases and J by 5 bases, with 11 bases between. The germline CDR1 and CDR2 sequences are SQVTM and ANQGSEA. The CDR3 loop reads CSVEEGGADNEQFF. CDR3 bases: TGCAGCGTTGAAGAGGGGGGGGCAGACAATGAGCAGTTCTTC.

The chain is built from TRBV5-1 and TRBJ2-3; either TRBD1 or TRBD2 may supply D (6 bases each). V lost 0 bases and J lost 0, with 11 bases in between. Germline CDR1 reads SGHRS; CDR2 reads YFSETQ. The CDR3 spans 16 residues. The CDR3: CASSLAPGGSTDTQYF. The CDR3 region has the DNA TGCGCCAGCAGCTTGGCACCCGGGGGCAGCACAGATACGCAGTATTTT.

This clonotype was observed a few times. V gene TRBV12-3 or TRBV12-4 combines with J gene TRBJ1-5; 8 nucleotides line up with TRBD1. The CDR3 is made up of 14 amino acids. V lost 5 bases to trimming and J lost 6 bases; unmatched junction nucleotides: 6. This CDR3 reads CASSLGQGIQPQHF. Written as DNA, the CDR3 is TGTGCCAGCAGTCTCGGACAGGGTATTCAGCCCCAGCATTTT.

This clonotype was detected only a few times. This chain uses TRBV7-2 with TRBJ2-7; D perhaps matches TRBD2 (6 bases). Trimming stripped 8 bases from V and 4 bases from J, with 15 bases between. The CDR3 extends over 13 amino acids. CDR1 and CDR2 from the germline V gene are SGHTA and FQGNSA. The DNA for the CDR3 is TGTGCCAGCGGAGGGAGTGGCTATTACGAGCAGTACTTC. As protein: CASGGSGYYEQYF.

This clonotype was observed many times. The rearrangement uses TRBV7-3 and TRBJ2-1; 7 nucleotides agree with TRBD2. Germline V gene sequence: CDR1 SGHTA, CDR2 FQGTGA. With 1 base clipped from V and 7 bases from J, the junction kept 4 bases outside the gene matches. The CDR3 has 14 residues. The CDR3 nucleotides are TGTGCCAGCAGCTTAAGTGGGAGGGCGAATGAGCAGTTCTTC. Protein product: CASSLSGRANEQFF.

This clonotype was detected only a few times. This chain uses TRBV29-1 with TRBJ2-5; 8 bases are shared with TRBD1. Germline V gives CDR1 SQVTM, CDR2 ANQGSEA. The CDR3 runs 13 residues. Trimming at V came to 5 bases and at J to 1 base, leaving 3 bases not matched to a gene. As DNA, the CDR3 is TGCAGCGTTAAGGGACAGGCCCAAGAGACCCAGTACTTC. This gives the protein CSVKGQAQETQYF.

This clonotype was seen many times. The genes are TRBV7-6 and TRBJ1-1; the D gene is possibly TRBD1 (6 bases). This CDR3 is 15 amino acids long. The V end lost 1 base, the J end lost 0 bases, and 9 bases lay between the germline ends. Germline lookup yields CDR1 SGHVS and CDR2 FNYEAQ. CDR3 bases: TGTGCCAGCAGCTTAGTGAACAGGGTGAACACTGAAGCTTTCTTT. Translating gives CASSLVNRVNTEAFF.

This clonotype came up a few times. This chain links TRBV11-3 with TRBJ2-7, with D unclear. Germline lookup yields CDR1 SGHNT and CDR2 YENEEA. There are 15 residues in the CDR3. The V end was cut by 1 base, the J end by 7 bases, with 17 bases between. The CDR3 nucleotides are TGTGCCAGCAGCTTAGGAGGCCCACGAACCGGGGAGCAGTACTTC. Protein: CASSLGGPRTGEQYF.

The chain joins TRBV2 to TRBJ2-1, with TRBD2 identical over 12 bases. CDR1 SNHLY and CDR2 FYNNEI come from the germline V gene. J was trimmed by 9 bases and V by 6 bases; bases with no gene match: 15. This CDR3 comprises 17 residues. The CDR3 sequence: CASSLSSGLAGLTEQFF. CDR3 nucleotides: TGTGCCAGCAGCCTTAGCTCTGGACTAGCGGGATTGACTGAGCAGTTCTTC. The full variable domain, in which reference TRBV2 and TRBJ2-1 provide the parts outside the CDR3, is EPEVTQTPSHQVTQMGQEVILRCVPISNHLYFYWYRQILGQKVEFLVSFYNNEISEKSEIFDDQFSVERPDGSNFTLKIRSTKLEDSAMYFCASSLSSGLAGLTEQFFGPGTRLTVL.

This clonotype showed up just a few times. The chain joins TRBV11-2 to TRBJ2-7; no reliable D call. The germline V and J ends were trimmed by 1 base and 0 bases, with 10 bases remaining between them. Germline CDR1 and CDR2: SGHAT and FQNNGV. This CDR3 is 15 amino acids long. This chain's CDR3 is CASSLAPGSSYEQYF. The CDR3 DNA is TGTGCCAGCAGCTTAGCCCCGGGCAGCTCCTACGAGCAGTACTTC.

The V call is TRBV4-1, the J call TRBJ2-1; no firm D call. There are 14 residues in the CDR3. Germline loops: CDR1 MGHRA, CDR2 YSYEKL. V lost 0 bases and J 7 bases, leaving 10 bases between the germline ends. CDR3 DNA: TGCGCCAGCAGCCAAGATAACCTGGGAAATGAGCAGTTCTTC. Translating gives CASSQDNLGNEQFF.

This clonotype was observed many times. The V and J genes are TRBV5-1 and TRBJ2-5; D uncertain. V was trimmed by 0 bases and J by 4 bases, leaving 10 bases between them. This CDR3 has 14 residues. Germline lookup yields CDR1 SGHRS and CDR2 YFSETQ. As DNA, the CDR3 is TGCGCCAGCAGCTTGGACCCCCGTGGAGAGACCCAGTACTTC. This encodes CASSLDPRGETQYF.

This clonotype was detected a few times. The V gene is TRBV25-1, the J gene TRBJ1-6; TRBD1 might be the D (5 bases). The germline V gene encodes CDR1 MGHDK and CDR2 SYGVNS. CDR3 size: 15 residues. V dropped 4 bases and J dropped 7 bases, with 14 bases sitting between them. For the CDR3, the DNA is TGTGCCAGCAGTGGGTCACGGGGGGAAAATTCACCCCTCCACTTT. Its protein product is CASSGSRGENSPLHF.

The rearrangement joins TRBV5-1 to TRBJ1-3; no definite D call. This CDR3 has 14 residues. Germline V gives CDR1 SGHRS, CDR2 YFSETQ. V dropped 5 bases and J dropped 0 bases, with 9 bases sitting between them. The CDR3 spells CASSEALSGNTIYF. The CDR3 coding sequence is TGCGCCAGCAGTGAGGCTCTCTCTGGAAACACCATATATTTT. The whole variable domain, filled in from reference TRBV5-1 and TRBJ1-3, reads KAGVTQTPRYLIKTRGQQVTLSCSPISGHRSVSWYQQTPGQGLQFLFEYFSETQRNKGNFPGRFSGRQFSNSRSEMNVSTLELGDSALYLCASSEALSGNTIYFGEGSWLTVV.

The chain links TRBV27 to TRBJ2-1; no firm D call. The ends were cut back, 4 bases at V and 3 bases at J, with 10 bases in the middle. The CDR3 consists of 14 residues. Germline CDR1 MNHEY, CDR2 SMNVEV (reference sequence). The CDR3 bases are TGTGCCAGCAGTTCATCCAGACTCTACAATGAGCAGTTCTTC. Its protein product is CASSSSRLYNEQFF.

Comments on this clonotype: A much larger clone differs from this one at a single base, so this may be a read error. The rearrangement uses TRBV12-3 or TRBV12-4 and TRBJ1-1; no definite D call. Deletions cut 5 bases from V and 0 bases from J, with 4 bases between. This CDR3 comprises 12 residues. CDR3 nucleotides: TGTGCCAGCAGTCAGATGAACACTGAAGCTTTCTTT. Translating gives CASSQMNTEAFF.

This clonotype was detected ten times or more. The chain uses TRBV5-1 and TRBJ1-3, with D unresolved. Germline CDR1 is SGHRS and CDR2 is YFSETQ. With 0 bases removed from V and 3 bases from J, the gap between germline ends came to 10 bases. The CDR3 is 15 residues long. As DNA, the CDR3 is TGCGCCAGCAGCTTGGGTTCCGGTGATGGAAACACCATATATTTT. Its translation is CASSLGSGDGNTIYF.

The chain is built from TRBV5-1 and TRBJ1-1; no clear D gene. Trimming cost V 5 bases and J 1 base, with 9 bases left between them. The CDR3 extends over 13 amino acids. Germline CDR1 is SGHRS and CDR2 is YFSETQ. The CDR3 sequence is CASRSGGNTEAFF. Here the CDR3 DNA reads TGCGCCAGCAGATCCGGCGGGAACACTGAAGCTTTCTTT. The variable domain in full, with the rest retrieved from reference TRBV5-1 and TRBJ1-1, is KAGVTQTPRYLIKTRGQQVTLSCSPISGHRSVSWYQQTPGQGLQFLFEYFSETQRNKGNFPGRFSGRQFSNSRSEMNVSTLELGDSALYLCASRSGGNTEAFFGQGTRLTVV.

This clonotype was detected only once. The chain is built from TRBV7-3 and TRBJ2-3, with D perhaps assigned TRBD1 or TRBD2 (7 bases each). This CDR3 is 16 amino acids long. The V gene's germline CDR1 is SGHTA and CDR2 FQGTGA. V lost 0 bases, J lost 4 bases, and 14 bases lay in between. CDR3 in amino acids: CASSLTPRGRADTQYF. Written as DNA, the CDR3 is TGTGCCAGCAGCTTAACCCCCAGGGGGAGGGCAGATACGCAGTATTTT.

The table lists this clonotype with a few counts. The chain links TRBV6-5 to TRBJ1-2; TRBD1 might be the D (5 bases). The CDR3 contains 14 residues. In germline, CDR1 is MNHEY, CDR2 SVGAGI. V lost 0 bases, J lost 8 bases, and 13 bases lay in between. In DNA, the CDR3 is TGTGCCAGCAGTTACTCGGGGCAGACTGGAGGCTACACCTTC. It is translated as CASSYSGQTGGYTF.

This clonotype appeared many times. J is TRBJ1-1 and V is TRBV7-3; D gene ambiguous. CDR1 and CDR2 (germline): SGHTA, FQGTGA. V lost 3 bases and J 4 bases, leaving 9 bases between the germline ends. The CDR3 totals 13 residues. As DNA, the CDR3 is TGTGCCAGCAGCTTGGCTTGGGGCACTGAAGCTTTCTTT. Its translation: CASSLAWGTEAFF.

This clonotype was picked up a small number of times. V usage is TRBV11-2 and J usage is TRBJ2-3, with no clear D. Germline CDR1 reads SGHAT; CDR2 reads FQNNGV. CDR3 length equals 16 residues. Trimming stripped 5 bases from V and 0 bases from J, with 15 bases between. The CDR3 DNA follows: TGTGCCAGCAGCCCGGTTCGAACACCTAGCACAGATACGCAGTATTTT. Translating it yields CASSPVRTPSTDTQYF.

In its sample, this clonotype was seen a few times. The rearrangement uses TRBV29-1 and TRBJ2-1, with 10 bases fitting TRBD1. With 4 bases clipped from V and 8 bases from J, the junction kept 8 bases outside the gene matches. The length of the CDR3 is 14 residues. Per germline, CDR1 SQVTM and CDR2 ANQGSEA. In nucleotides, the CDR3 is TGCAGCGTTGCACCCCCCGGGACAGGGGATGAGCAGTTCTTC. Its translation: CSVAPPGTGDEQFF.

This clonotype was counted between two and nine times. The chain recombines TRBV29-1 with TRBJ2-5; 8 positions match TRBD2. The length of the CDR3 is 12 residues. V lost 7 bases to trimming and J lost 7 bases; unmatched junction nucleotides: 8. Germline V CDR1 and CDR2: SQVTM, ANQGSEA. The CDR3 here is CSARGGSGTQYF. DNA for the CDR3: TGCAGCGCCCGGGGGGGTAGCGGGACCCAGTACTTC.